A selection of T cell receptor beta chains follows, all from one sample in a study of T cells in Graves' hyperthyroidism and ophthalmopathy. TCRdb reanalysed the multiplex PCR reads using MiXCR and keeps one entry per CDR3 protein. The data contain approximately 400,000 distinct CDR3 sequences, 20% to 30% of them singletons. The sample comprised blood. These receptors all stem from a middle-aged man with Graves' hyperthyroidism. Both conserved end residues are trimmed from each CDR3. Fields, in order: V gene, clone size, D gene, J gene, CDR3 protein. The D gene is left open where the match is weak. Size is omitted from some rows. Given values are once, few, many or a class for expanded clones.

v_call: TRBV5-1; clone_size: few; d_call: NA; j_call: TRBJ1-1; cdr3_aa: ASSPGPSVGTEAF
v_call: TRBV14; clone_size: NA; d_call: NA; j_call: TRBJ2-3; cdr3_aa: ASSQVGVSSTDTQY
v_call: TRBV20-1; clone_size: few; d_call: NA; j_call: TRBJ2-7; cdr3_aa: SASRDLAARQY
v_call: TRBV11-3; clone_size: NA; d_call: TRBD1; j_call: TRBJ2-3; cdr3_aa: ASSLGTGTYTDTQY
v_call: TRBV30; clone_size: few; d_call: TRBD1; j_call: TRBJ1-2; cdr3_aa: AWGQGPYGYT
v_call: TRBV12-3/TRBV12-4; clone_size: few; d_call: TRBD2; j_call: TRBJ2-7; cdr3_aa: ASSFESGRAYEQY
v_call: TRBV5-1; clone_size: few; d_call: TRBD1; j_call: TRBJ2-5; cdr3_aa: ASSSGQGFEETQY
v_call: TRBV6-2/TRBV6-3; clone_size: few; d_call: NA; j_call: TRBJ2-3; cdr3_aa: ASSPRTVADTQY
v_call: TRBV3-1; clone_size: NA; d_call: NA; j_call: TRBJ2-1; cdr3_aa: ASSPTRSSYNEQF
v_call: TRBV20-1; clone_size: NA; d_call: TRBD1; j_call: TRBJ1-5; cdr3_aa: SARGGTGLKPQH
v_call: TRBV5-1; clone_size: few; d_call: TRBD2; j_call: TRBJ2-1; cdr3_aa: ASSWGLAGGLRNNEQF
v_call: TRBV6-1; clone_size: many; d_call: TRBD2; j_call: TRBJ2-5; cdr3_aa: ASNLLAGGGTQY
v_call: TRBV25-1; clone_size: NA; d_call: TRBD1; j_call: TRBJ1-2; cdr3_aa: ASSERAGGNGYT
v_call: TRBV10-3; clone_size: many; d_call: TRBD2; j_call: TRBJ2-3; cdr3_aa: AIKSGTSGSSTDTQY
v_call: TRBV6-1; clone_size: NA; d_call: TRBD2; j_call: TRBJ2-1; cdr3_aa: ASSGTSGRNGSYNEQF
v_call: TRBV7-6; clone_size: NA; d_call: TRBD1; j_call: TRBJ2-1; cdr3_aa: ASSSTGGLMNEQF
v_call: TRBV6-2/TRBV6-3; clone_size: NA; d_call: NA; j_call: TRBJ2-7; cdr3_aa: ASSNRGAVYEQY
v_call: TRBV6-2/TRBV6-3; clone_size: NA; d_call: NA; j_call: TRBJ2-7; cdr3_aa: ASRTLAKVKDEQY
v_call: TRBV14; clone_size: few; d_call: TRBD1; j_call: TRBJ2-7; cdr3_aa: ASSTAGTGDYEQY
v_call: TRBV12-3/TRBV12-4; clone_size: many; d_call: NA; j_call: TRBJ2-3; cdr3_aa: ASSLVQTTDTQY
v_call: TRBV3-1; clone_size: many; d_call: NA; j_call: TRBJ2-2; cdr3_aa: ASSQANTGELF
v_call: TRBV28; clone_size: NA; d_call: NA; j_call: TRBJ2-1; cdr3_aa: ASSPPVGEQF
v_call: TRBV7-2; clone_size: NA; d_call: NA; j_call: TRBJ2-2; cdr3_aa: ASRPAGGTGSTGELF
v_call: TRBV30; clone_size: NA; d_call: TRBD2; j_call: TRBJ2-1; cdr3_aa: AWSAELAGGYNEQF
v_call: TRBV3-1; clone_size: NA; d_call: NA; j_call: TRBJ2-5; cdr3_aa: ASSQNSETQY
v_call: TRBV28; clone_size: many; d_call: NA; j_call: TRBJ1-2; cdr3_aa: ASSLRLSSGYT
v_call: TRBV12-3/TRBV12-4; clone_size: few; d_call: TRBD2; j_call: TRBJ2-3; cdr3_aa: ASRKGLAGENTQY
v_call: TRBV28; clone_size: NA; d_call: TRBD2; j_call: TRBJ2-1; cdr3_aa: ASSPQPGLAGNYNEQF
v_call: TRBV11-3; clone_size: many; d_call: NA; j_call: TRBJ2-5; cdr3_aa: ASSLRGSWAETQY
v_call: TRBV3-1; clone_size: NA; d_call: TRBD2; j_call: TRBJ2-7; cdr3_aa: ASSQGGGGSLAGFYEQY
v_call: TRBV7-9; clone_size: few; d_call: TRBD1; j_call: TRBJ1-5; cdr3_aa: ASSLGGQGTYNQPQH
v_call: TRBV2; clone_size: few; d_call: TRBD1; j_call: TRBJ2-1; cdr3_aa: ASSGSVGQGDWRERYNEQF
v_call: TRBV4-1; clone_size: NA; d_call: TRBD2; j_call: TRBJ2-1; cdr3_aa: ASRGLAANNEQF
v_call: TRBV2; clone_size: NA; d_call: NA; j_call: TRBJ2-2; cdr3_aa: ASSAINRAGATGELF
v_call: TRBV28; clone_size: NA; d_call: NA; j_call: TRBJ2-3; cdr3_aa: ASSGVVPDTQY
v_call: TRBV28; clone_size: NA; d_call: TRBD2; j_call: TRBJ2-2; cdr3_aa: ASSLLVGLAGESAGELF
v_call: TRBV3-1; clone_size: few; d_call: NA; j_call: TRBJ2-1; cdr3_aa: ASSQPRGSYNEQF
v_call: TRBV6-1; clone_size: NA; d_call: NA; j_call: TRBJ2-5; cdr3_aa: ASRPLQGAETQY
v_call: TRBV14; clone_size: NA; d_call: NA; j_call: TRBJ2-7; cdr3_aa: ASSQEPSINYEQY
v_call: TRBV5-5; clone_size: few; d_call: NA; j_call: TRBJ2-7; cdr3_aa: ASSLGDMVYEQY
v_call: TRBV20-1; clone_size: NA; d_call: TRBD2; j_call: TRBJ2-3; cdr3_aa: SAISRGLAGGTDTQY
v_call: TRBV20-1; clone_size: NA; d_call: NA; j_call: TRBJ2-1; cdr3_aa: SARSPSSYNEQF